This TCR beta chain originates from a study of regulatory T cells in long-lasting Graves disease. V dropped 1 base and J dropped 2 bases, with 15 bases sitting between them. From germline, CDR1 is SEHNR and CDR2 FQNEAQ (reference sequence). This CDR3 has 16 amino acids. Time point given: newly diagnosed GD, antithyroid drugs for less than 3 months. After RNA was extracted from PBMCs, the TCR library was made from it. Study-level findings and limits: Persistent disease was associated with favored TRBV28 usage and with favored use of TRBJ1-2 and TRBJ2-5. Not thyroid tissue but only peripheral blood was studied.

Construction of the TCR beta libraries employed iRepertoire HTBI primers in conjunction with Arm-PCR of CDR3 regions. TCRdb re-analysed the multiplex PCR reads in MiXCR, keeping a single row per CDR3 protein. The table records 350,000 to 500,000 distinct CDR3 sequences, over 15% of them present only once. The sample holds many counts of this clonotype. What it binds is not known. In addition, the sample was reused for a study of T cells in Graves' hyperthyroidism and ophthalmopathy. That report notes: Using 13 V-J features, a model discriminated ophthalmopathy from stable hyperthyroidism.

The chain employs TRBV7-9 and TRBJ2-7; possibly TRBD2 for D (5 bases). This sequence was found in a young woman with Graves disease. The starting material was peripheral blood mononuclear cells (PBMCs), obtained at new diagnosis, from a patient treated with antithyroid drugs. CDR3: CASSLVVRLITYEQYF. The CDR3 nucleotides read TGTGCCAGCAGCTTAGTTGTACGACTAATAACCTACGAGCAGTACTTC.